This TCR beta chain was recorded in a study of blood T cell repertoires in COVID-19. The germline V gene encodes CDR1 SGHTA and CDR2 FQGNSA. The CDR3 has 15 residues. V was pared by 5 bases and J by 4 bases, with 2 bases of the junction left unmatched. Method: immunoSEQ multiplex PCR; TCRdb's copy keeps in-frame clones and lacks some. The repertoire holds around 100,000 clones, with over 70% as singletons. The rearrangement links TRBV7-2 to TRBJ2-2, with 12 bases lining up with TRBD2. The sequenced sample consisted of peripheral blood. The clonotype originates from an elderly man with acute or convalescent COVID-19. The CDR3 nucleotides read TGTGCCAGCAGCGCTAGCGGGAGGGGCACCGGGGAGCTGTTTTTT. Residues: CASSASGRGTGELFF. Drawing the rest from reference TRBV7-2 and TRBJ2-2, the complete variable domain is GAGVSQSPSNKVTEKGKDVELRCDPISGHTALYWYRQSLGQGLEFLIYFQGNSAPDKSGLPSDRFSAERTGGSVSTLTIQRTQQEDSAVYLCASSASGRGTGELFFGEGSRLTVL.